Listed below are T cell receptor beta chains from one sample, sequenced in a study of beta chain features in type 1 diabetes. The protocol was immunoSEQ multiplex PCR, while the TCRdb copy is restricted to in-frame clones and leaves out a portion. The sample records 55,000 to 85,000 clones, around 49% being singletons. Sequencing was done on a sample of central memory CD4+ T cells from blood. These receptors were obtained from a young man with type 1 diabetes. Both conserved end residues are part of each CDR3. The D gene is left open where the match is weak. Some rows mark clone size as missing; the rest say once, few, many or name a class of expanded clone.

V gene	clone size	D gene	J gene	CDR3 DNA	CDR3 protein
TRBV11-3	.	TRBD2	TRBJ2-2	TGTGCCAGCAGCTCGACTAGCGGGGGGAACACCGGGGAGCTGTTTTTT	CASSSTSGGNTGELFF
TRBV19	.	TRBD1	TRBJ1-2	TGTGCCAGTAGCCGGGACAGGGTGAGAGGCTACACCTTC	CASSRDRVRGYTF
TRBV9	.	TRBD1	TRBJ2-7	TGTGCCAGCAGCGCGGGACAGGGGGAGTCCTACGAGCAGTACTTC	CASSAGQGESYEQYF
TRBV5-1	.	TRBD2	TRBJ2-2	TGCGCCAGCAGCTTGACTAGCGGAAGCACCGGGGAGCTGTTTTTT	CASSLTSGSTGELFF
TRBV6-1	.	TRBD2	TRBJ2-3	TGTGCCAGCAGTGGACTAGCGGATTTCACAGATACGCAGTATTTT	CASSGLADFTDTQYF
TRBV10-3	.	TRBD1	TRBJ2-1	TGTGCCATCAGTGAGCAGGGCCAGGGGGATGAGCAGTTCTTC	CAISEQGQGDEQFF
TRBV19	.	.	TRBJ1-2	TGTGCCAGTAGGGACACAGGGAGCTATGGCTACACCTTC	CASRDTGSYGYTF
TRBV27	.	.	TRBJ2-1	TGTGCCAGCAGTTCCGGGACTGCGACCAGGAATGAGCAGTTCTTC	CASSSGTATRNEQFF
TRBV9	few	.	TRBJ2-7	TGTGCCAGCAGCGTAGATGTAGGAGGCGAGCAGTACTTC	CASSVDVGGEQYF
TRBV2	.	TRBD1	TRBJ1-4	TGTGCCAGCACTGGGACAGGGAATGAAAAACTGTTTTTT	CASTGTGNEKLFF
TRBV7-2	.	TRBD2	TRBJ2-1	TGTGCCAGCAGCTTCCTAGCGGGGGCATACAATGAGCAGTTCTTC	CASSFLAGAYNEQFF
TRBV29-1	few	.	TRBJ2-3	TGCAGCGTTGAAATCGAGCGCACAGATACGCAGTATTTT	CSVEIERTDTQYF
TRBV4-1	.	.	TRBJ1-1	TGCGCCAGCAGCCAGGGCGTCTTGGGCACTGAAGCTTTCTTT	CASSQGVLGTEAFF
TRBV7-2	.	TRBD2	TRBJ2-1	TGTGCCAGCAGCCCCTCAGCGGGGTATGAGCAGTTCTTC	CASSPSAGYEQFF
TRBV2	few	.	TRBJ1-5	TGTGCCAGCAGTGAACAGACAAGCAATCAGCCCCAGCATTTT	CASSEQTSNQPQHF
TRBV29-1	.	TRBD1	TRBJ1-1	TGCAGCGTATTGAGGGGGCTGAGTGAAGCTTTCTTT	CSVLRGLSEAFF
TRBV7-2	.	TRBD2	TRBJ2-1	TGTGCCAGCAGCTTACGCGGGAGTGGTGGCTCTGAGCAGTTCTTC	CASSLRGSGGSEQFF
TRBV25-1	.	.	TRBJ1-5	TGTGCCAGCAGTGGTGGGGGCTCCGGTTGGGGCAATCAGCCCCAGCATTTT	CASSGGGSGWGNQPQHF